These T cell receptor beta chains were read from a single sample in a study of identical twins. Using its own MiXCR run on the 5' RACE reads, TCRdb lists one record per CDR3 protein. The sample records about 470,000 distinct CDR3 sequences, 24% being singletons. These data are also associated with another study on T cells expressing NK-cell markers.

Specimen: CD4+ T cells sorted from blood. The receptors were sampled from a woman younger than 35 in good health. CDR3s include the opening cysteine and the closing phenylalanine or tryptophan. The D gene is left open where the match is weak. Clone size is not always given. Where it is, it says once, few, many or a class for expanded clones.

v_call: TRBV5-1
clone_size: NA
d_call: TRBD1
j_call: TRBJ2-3
cdr3_nt: TGCGCCAGCGCCGTGGGTCAGGGGGCATTTAATACGCAGTATTTT
cdr3_aa: CASAVGQGAFNTQYF

v_call: TRBV12-5
clone_size: NA
d_call: NA
j_call: TRBJ2-1
cdr3_nt: TGTGCTAGTGGTTTGGGAGGACAATATGAGCAGTTCTTC
cdr3_aa: CASGLGGQYEQFF

v_call: TRBV6-1
clone_size: NA
d_call: NA
j_call: TRBJ2-1
cdr3_nt: TGTGCCAGCAGCCGGCAAGGGATAGACAATGAGCAGTTCTTC
cdr3_aa: CASSRQGIDNEQFF

v_call: TRBV6-1
clone_size: NA
d_call: TRBD1
j_call: TRBJ2-5
cdr3_nt: TGTGCCAGCAGAGAAACCGGGACAGGGGAAGAGACCCAGTACTTC
cdr3_aa: CASRETGTGEETQYF

v_call: TRBV5-1
clone_size: NA
d_call: TRBD2
j_call: TRBJ2-1
cdr3_nt: TGCGCCAGCAGCGTTAGCGGGGGGCAGAACAATGAGCAGTTCTTC
cdr3_aa: CASSVSGGQNNEQFF

v_call: TRBV5-1
clone_size: NA
d_call: NA
j_call: TRBJ2-2
cdr3_nt: TGCGCCAGCAGCTTGGCCGAGGCCGGGGAGCTGTTTTTT
cdr3_aa: CASSLAEAGELFF

v_call: TRBV29-1
clone_size: few
d_call: TRBD1
j_call: TRBJ1-3
cdr3_nt: TGCAGCGTTAATTTACAGGGGACGTCCGGAAACACCATATATTTT
cdr3_aa: CSVNLQGTSGNTIYF

v_call: TRBV6-5
clone_size: NA
d_call: NA
j_call: TRBJ1-5
cdr3_nt: TGTGCCAGCAGTTTATCACGGGCTAGCAATCAGCCCCAGCATTTT
cdr3_aa: CASSLSRASNQPQHF

v_call: TRBV12-3/TRBV12-4
clone_size: NA
d_call: NA
j_call: TRBJ2-1
cdr3_nt: TGTGCCTTCAGTTTAGAGTCTCGGGGGGGACAGCCCAGAAATGAGCAGTTCTTC
cdr3_aa: CAFSLESRGGQPRNEQFF

v_call: TRBV28
clone_size: few
d_call: TRBD1
j_call: TRBJ2-2
cdr3_nt: TGTGCCAGCAGTTCCCACAGGGGTGGTACCGGGGAGCTGTTTTTT
cdr3_aa: CASSSHRGGTGELFF

v_call: TRBV6-1
clone_size: few
d_call: NA
j_call: TRBJ1-2
cdr3_nt: TGTGCCAGCAGGGGCTGGGGGCTCTGGGATGGCTACACCTTC
cdr3_aa: CASRGWGLWDGYTF

v_call: TRBV24-1
clone_size: NA
d_call: TRBD1
j_call: TRBJ1-2
cdr3_nt: TGTGCCACCGCCTACGTGAGACAGGGGGCCCCCAACTATGGCTACACCTTC
cdr3_aa: CATAYVRQGAPNYGYTF

v_call: TRBV12-5
clone_size: NA
d_call: NA
j_call: TRBJ2-1
cdr3_nt: TGTGCTAGTGGTCCCAGTTCCGGAAATGAGCAGTTCTTC
cdr3_aa: CASGPSSGNEQFF

v_call: TRBV5-4
clone_size: NA
d_call: TRBD1
j_call: TRBJ2-1
cdr3_nt: TGTGCCAGCAGCCCTGGGAGACAGGGGTTTTATGAGCAGTTCTTC
cdr3_aa: CASSPGRQGFYEQFF

v_call: TRBV12-3/TRBV12-4
clone_size: few
d_call: NA
j_call: TRBJ1-2
cdr3_nt: TGTGCCAGCAGTCCACCTGGGGGCAACGACTATGGCTACACCTTC
cdr3_aa: CASSPPGGNDYGYTF

v_call: TRBV19
clone_size: NA
d_call: NA
j_call: TRBJ2-6
cdr3_nt: TGTGCCACCAAGAGTATGTCTGGGGCCAACGTCCTGACTTTC
cdr3_aa: CATKSMSGANVLTF

v_call: TRBV20-1
clone_size: few
d_call: NA
j_call: TRBJ1-1
cdr3_nt: TGCAGTGCTAGTTCAGGACCCACTGAAGCTTTCTTT
cdr3_aa: CSASSGPTEAFF

v_call: TRBV27
clone_size: once
d_call: NA
j_call: TRBJ2-5
cdr3_nt: TGTGCCAGCAGTTTAAGGGGGTGGGGGGAGACCCAGTACTTC
cdr3_aa: CASSLRGWGETQYF

v_call: TRBV20-1
clone_size: few
d_call: NA
j_call: TRBJ2-1
cdr3_nt: TGCAGTGCTAGTCCGGACAATGAGCAGTTCTTC
cdr3_aa: CSASPDNEQFF

v_call: TRBV7-8
clone_size: NA
d_call: TRBD1
j_call: TRBJ2-3
cdr3_nt: TGTGCCAGCAGGCTACAGGGGAATAGAGATACGCAGTATTTT
cdr3_aa: CASRLQGNRDTQYF

v_call: TRBV3-1
clone_size: NA
d_call: NA
j_call: TRBJ2-7
cdr3_nt: TGTGCCAGCAGCACAGACAGCTACGAGCAGTACTTC
cdr3_aa: CASSTDSYEQYF

v_call: TRBV4-1
clone_size: few
d_call: NA
j_call: TRBJ1-3
cdr3_nt: TGCGCCAGCGCGTCCGGGACAACTGGAAACACCATATATTTT
cdr3_aa: CASASGTTGNTIYF

v_call: TRBV4-3
clone_size: many
d_call: NA
j_call: TRBJ2-6
cdr3_nt: TGCGCCAGCAGCCTTTCTTTGGTCAGGGTCTCTGGGGCCAACGTCCTGACTTTC
cdr3_aa: CASSLSLVRVSGANVLTF

v_call: TRBV5-6
clone_size: few
d_call: TRBD2
j_call: TRBJ2-1
cdr3_nt: TGTGCCAGCAGCCCCCGGGGAGGCGGGGGGAATGAGCAGTTCTTC
cdr3_aa: CASSPRGGGGNEQFF

v_call: TRBV5-5
clone_size: NA
d_call: NA
j_call: TRBJ1-4
cdr3_nt: TGTGCCAGCAGCTTGGCCCGCGGGGGGCGAATTGAAAAACTGTTTTTT
cdr3_aa: CASSLARGGRIEKLFF

v_call: TRBV20-1
clone_size: NA
d_call: TRBD2
j_call: TRBJ2-7
cdr3_nt: TGCAGTGCTAGAGACCTAGCGGGAGCCGACTCGAAGCAGTACTTC
cdr3_aa: CSARDLAGADSKQYF

v_call: TRBV12-3/TRBV12-4
clone_size: many
d_call: TRBD1
j_call: TRBJ1-1
cdr3_nt: TGTGCCAGCACACTCCGACAGGGCGGGAACACTGAAGCTTTCTTT
cdr3_aa: CASTLRQGGNTEAFF

v_call: TRBV29-1
clone_size: NA
d_call: NA
j_call: TRBJ2-1
cdr3_nt: TGCAGCGCCGTAGAACTAGCATACAATGAGCAGTTCTTC
cdr3_aa: CSAVELAYNEQFF

v_call: TRBV7-8
clone_size: NA
d_call: TRBD2
j_call: TRBJ2-3
cdr3_nt: TGTGCCAGCAGCTCGAGGTTTAGACTAGCCGAGGACACAGATACGCAGTATTTT
cdr3_aa: CASSSRFRLAEDTDTQYF

v_call: TRBV7-6
clone_size: few
d_call: NA
j_call: TRBJ2-3
cdr3_nt: TGTGCCAGCAGCTTACAATCCGCAGATACGCAGTATTTT
cdr3_aa: CASSLQSADTQYF

v_call: TRBV27
clone_size: few
d_call: NA
j_call: TRBJ2-5
cdr3_nt: TGTGCCAGCAGTTTCGATTGGGGAGAGACCCAGTACTTC
cdr3_aa: CASSFDWGETQYF

v_call: TRBV20-1
clone_size: NA
d_call: TRBD2
j_call: TRBJ2-5
cdr3_nt: TGCAGTGCCAGATTAGCGGGGACCGAGACCCAGTACTTC
cdr3_aa: CSARLAGTETQYF

v_call: TRBV5-1
clone_size: NA
d_call: TRBD2
j_call: TRBJ2-3
cdr3_nt: TGCGCCAGCAGCTTGGCGGTAGCGGGGGACACAGATACGCAGTATTTT
cdr3_aa: CASSLAVAGDTDTQYF

v_call: TRBV18
clone_size: few
d_call: NA
j_call: TRBJ2-3
cdr3_nt: TGTGCCAGCTCACCACCGTCAGATACGCAGTATTTT
cdr3_aa: CASSPPSDTQYF

v_call: TRBV10-3
clone_size: few
d_call: NA
j_call: TRBJ2-5
cdr3_nt: TGTGCCATCTCTCTTGAGATTAAAGAGACCCAGTACTTC
cdr3_aa: CAISLEIKETQYF

v_call: TRBV20-1
clone_size: few
d_call: NA
j_call: TRBJ2-5
cdr3_nt: TGCAGTGCTAGAGCTCTTGGGCTTCCAGAGACCCAGTACTTC
cdr3_aa: CSARALGLPETQYF

v_call: TRBV29-1
clone_size: few
d_call: NA
j_call: TRBJ2-3
cdr3_nt: TGCAGCGTTGAAAAGGGTGGAGGGGGCGGTGCAGATACGCAGTATTTT
cdr3_aa: CSVEKGGGGGADTQYF

v_call: TRBV29-1
clone_size: NA
d_call: NA
j_call: TRBJ2-7
cdr3_nt: TGCAGCGTTGGCAGCTACTCCTACGAGCAGTACTTC
cdr3_aa: CSVGSYSYEQYF

v_call: TRBV10-3
clone_size: NA
d_call: NA
j_call: TRBJ2-7
cdr3_nt: TGTGCCATCAGTGAGTTGGAATACGAGCAGTACTTC
cdr3_aa: CAISELEYEQYF

v_call: TRBV9
clone_size: few
d_call: NA
j_call: TRBJ2-1
cdr3_nt: TGTGCCAGCAGCGTTGCGACCACCTCCTACAATGAGCAGTTCTTC
cdr3_aa: CASSVATTSYNEQFF

v_call: TRBV5-1
clone_size: few
d_call: NA
j_call: TRBJ2-5
cdr3_nt: TGCGCCAGCAGCTTCCTAAGCGGCCAAGAGACCCAGTACTTC
cdr3_aa: CASSFLSGQETQYF

v_call: TRBV3-1
clone_size: NA
d_call: TRBD2
j_call: TRBJ2-7
cdr3_nt: TGTGCCAGCAGCCAAGGCCTAGCGGGAAGTCGCGAGCAGTACTTC
cdr3_aa: CASSQGLAGSREQYF

v_call: TRBV7-9
clone_size: NA
d_call: NA
j_call: TRBJ2-1
cdr3_nt: TGTGCCAGCAGCTTAGGGCGGGACCTCTCCTACAATGAGCAGTTCTTC
cdr3_aa: CASSLGRDLSYNEQFF

v_call: TRBV20-1
clone_size: NA
d_call: TRBD2
j_call: TRBJ2-2
cdr3_nt: TGCAGTGCTGGGGGGGAGGCGAACACCGGGGAGCTGTTTTTT
cdr3_aa: CSAGGEANTGELFF

v_call: TRBV18
clone_size: NA
d_call: NA
j_call: TRBJ2-1
cdr3_nt: TGTGCCAGTGCGCAGGGTTCAATCAGGGATGAGCAGTTCTTC
cdr3_aa: CASAQGSIRDEQFF

v_call: TRBV7-9
clone_size: NA
d_call: TRBD2
j_call: TRBJ2-1
cdr3_nt: TGTGCCAGCAGCGTGACTAGCAAGTTCTTC
cdr3_aa: CASSVTSKFF

v_call: TRBV20-1
clone_size: few
d_call: NA
j_call: TRBJ2-1
cdr3_nt: TGCAGGGCGACTAGCTCCTACAATGAGCAGTTCTTC
cdr3_aa: CRATSSYNEQFF

v_call: TRBV3-1
clone_size: few
d_call: NA
j_call: TRBJ2-1
cdr3_nt: TGTGCCAGCAGCCAAGGGCAGCAGGTCAAGCAGTTCTTC
cdr3_aa: CASSQGQQVKQFF

v_call: TRBV7-9
clone_size: NA
d_call: TRBD2
j_call: TRBJ2-3
cdr3_nt: TGTGCCAGCAGCTTAAAAGCGGGAGTGCCGGATACGCAGTATTTT
cdr3_aa: CASSLKAGVPDTQYF

v_call: TRBV11-2
clone_size: NA
d_call: TRBD2
j_call: TRBJ2-3
cdr3_nt: TGTGCCAGCAGCGGACTAGCGGGGACGGCAGATACGCAGTATTTT
cdr3_aa: CASSGLAGTADTQYF

v_call: TRBV7-2
clone_size: NA
d_call: NA
j_call: TRBJ2-5
cdr3_nt: TGTGCCAGCAGCAAGATGCCAGCAAAGACCCAGTACTTC
cdr3_aa: CASSKMPAKTQYF

v_call: TRBV5-1
clone_size: NA
d_call: NA
j_call: TRBJ2-6
cdr3_nt: TGCGCCAGCATGGTGGCAGAGAGCTCTGGGGCCAACGTCCTGACTTTC
cdr3_aa: CASMVAESSGANVLTF

v_call: TRBV6-1
clone_size: NA
d_call: NA
j_call: TRBJ2-3
cdr3_nt: TGTGCCAGCAGTCCTTATGGCCTAGCCGGTACAGATACGCAGTATTTT
cdr3_aa: CASSPYGLAGTDTQYF

v_call: TRBV7-3
clone_size: NA
d_call: TRBD2
j_call: TRBJ2-5
cdr3_nt: TGTGCCAGCAGCAAAAATGGAGGGACTAGCGGTGGAGAGACCCAGTACTTC
cdr3_aa: CASSKNGGTSGGETQYF

v_call: TRBV6-6
clone_size: NA
d_call: TRBD1
j_call: TRBJ1-2
cdr3_nt: TGTGCCAGCAGTCGCGGACAGGGCGAGGGCTACACCTTC
cdr3_aa: CASSRGQGEGYTF

v_call: TRBV7-2
clone_size: once
d_call: NA
j_call: TRBJ2-1
cdr3_nt: TGTGCCAGCAGCCGCACCGGGACCTCTTCCTACAATGAGCAGTTCTTC
cdr3_aa: CASSRTGTSSYNEQFF

v_call: TRBV7-2
clone_size: NA
d_call: NA
j_call: TRBJ2-5
cdr3_nt: TGTGCCAGCAGCTCAGTCGGTAGGGAGACCCAGTACTTC
cdr3_aa: CASSSVGRETQYF

v_call: TRBV6-5
clone_size: NA
d_call: NA
j_call: TRBJ2-3
cdr3_nt: TGTGCCAGCAGTTGGGGCCCGACCCGCACAGATACGCAGTATTTT
cdr3_aa: CASSWGPTRTDTQYF

v_call: TRBV12-3/TRBV12-4
clone_size: few
d_call: NA
j_call: TRBJ2-1
cdr3_nt: TGTGCCGGGGCCAGGGGGGATGAGCAGTTCTTC
cdr3_aa: CAGARGDEQFF